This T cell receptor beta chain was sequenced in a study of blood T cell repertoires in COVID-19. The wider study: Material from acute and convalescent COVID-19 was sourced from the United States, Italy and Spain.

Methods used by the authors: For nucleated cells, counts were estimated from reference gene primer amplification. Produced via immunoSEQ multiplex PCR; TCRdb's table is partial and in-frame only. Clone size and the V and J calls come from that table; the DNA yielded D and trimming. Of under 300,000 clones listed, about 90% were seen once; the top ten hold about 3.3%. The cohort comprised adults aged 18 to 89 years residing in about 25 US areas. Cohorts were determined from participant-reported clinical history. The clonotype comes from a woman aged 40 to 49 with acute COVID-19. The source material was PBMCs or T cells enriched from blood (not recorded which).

The CDR3 bases are TGCGCCAGCAGCCAAGGGTGGCTCTCCTACGAGCAGTACTTC. Protein sequence: CASSQGWLSYEQYF. The genes are TRBV4-1 and TRBJ2-7; D call uncertain. Deletions cut 1 base from V and 0 bases from J, with 7 bases between. The CDR3 spans 14 residues. The germline V gene has CDR1 MGHRA and CDR2 YSYEKL.